This T cell receptor beta chain was obtained from a study of OX40 agonist ivuxolimab in advanced cancers. Trimming cost V 2 bases and J 4 bases, with 6 bases left between them. Germline V gives CDR1 SEHNR, CDR2 FQNEAQ (reference sequence). The CDR3 sequence is 13 residues long. Assay: immunoSEQ multiplex PCR; the TCRdb copy retains only in-frame clones and omits some. Of 50,000 to 65,000 clones listed, around 90% are singletons. The source was CD4+ or CD8+ T cells sorted from blood, collected in a trial of the OX40 agonist ivuxolimab. The V call is TRBV7-9, the J call TRBJ2-1, with no clear D. The receptor was derived from an adult with an advanced solid tumor such as melanoma, head and neck, liver or kidney cancer. The CDR3 loop is CASSLRDYNEQFF. The CDR3 DNA sequence: TGTGCCAGCAGCTTAAGAGATTACAATGAGCAGTTCTTC.